Listed here are 28 T cell receptor beta chains from one sample, sequenced in a study of long-term antiretroviral therapy in people with HIV. They ran version v3.0 of the immunoSEQ assay at survey level. Measured with immunoSEQ multiplex PCR; TCRdb has only the in-frame clones, and not every one. The sample carries more than 15,000 clones, approximately 96% recorded once. The starting material was unsorted PBMCs, obtained around 10 years after starting antiretroviral therapy. These receptors were obtained from a man aged 30-40 years with HIV.

The chain uses TRBV10-3 and TRBJ1-6, with a weak D call TRBD1 (5 bases). Germline assignment: CDR1 ENHRY and CDR2 SYGVKD. The V gene lost 4 bases and the J gene lost 7 bases, with 11 bases spanning the gap. The CDR3 covers 14 residues. As DNA, the CDR3 is TGTGCCATCAGTGTGGGGCAGGTAAATTCACCCCTCCACTTT. Its protein product is CAISVGQVNSPLHF.

The V call is TRBV7-9, the J call TRBJ1-2; the D gene is possibly TRBD1 (6 bases). This CDR3 has 14 residues. The V end lost 1 base, the J end lost 5 bases, and 11 bases lay between the germline ends. The germline V gene encodes CDR1 SEHNR and CDR2 FQNEAQ (reference sequence). CDR3 DNA sequence: TGTGCCAGCAGCTTAGAAGGGACACCGTATGGCTACACCTTC. It specifies CASSLEGTPYGYTF.

The chain couples TRBV29-1 to TRBJ2-7, with a weak D call TRBD2 (7 bases). The V and J ends lost 6 bases and 4 bases respectively, with 37 bases between them. This CDR3 spans 20 amino acids. Germline V gene lookup returns CDR1 SQVTM and CDR2 ANQGSEA. The CDR3 DNA reads TGCAGCGTGGGGGGCCCCTATTTGTGGCGGGGGAGTCCAAAGCGGTACGAGCAGTACGTC. It yields the protein CSVGGPYLWRGSPKRYEQYV.

This clone appeared a single time. The V and J genes are TRBV7-6 and TRBJ1-6; 8 nucleotides match TRBD1. The CDR3 totals 18 residues. Trimming at V came to 0 bases and at J to 4 bases, leaving 8 bases not matched to a gene. Germline loops: CDR1 SGHVS, CDR2 FNYEAQ. The CDR3 DNA sequence: TGTGCCAGCAGCTTAGCTAAAAGTAGGACAGGGTATAATTCACCCCTCCACTTT. This encodes CASSLAKSRTGYNSPLHF.

CDR3 coding DNA: TGTGCCAGCAGTTTATCGACTAGCGGGGGGTCTCCGGGAGAGCAGTACTTC. Protein sequence: CASSLSTSGGSPGEQYF. This chain joins TRBV28 and TRBJ2-7; 13 nucleotides match TRBD2. The CDR3 spans 17 residues. CDR1 and CDR2 from the germline V gene are MDHEN and SYDVKM. The V gene end was trimmed by 1 base and the J gene end by 7 bases; junction bases not matched to a gene: 10.

This clone has more than one count but fewer than ten. The sample holds other DNA sequences that translate to the same CDR3. V usage is TRBV5-1 and J usage is TRBJ1-5; TRBD1 agrees at 12 bases. The V and J ends lost 0 bases and 6 bases, in that order; junction bases with no gene match: 4. Germline lookup yields CDR1 SGHRS and CDR2 YFSETQ. The CDR3 covers 16 residues. CDR3 sequence (DNA): TGCGCCAGCAGCTTGGATGGGACAGGGGGCGGTCAGCCCCAGCATTTT. Translation: CASSLDGTGGGQPQHF.

The chain combines TRBV5-5 with TRBJ1-1; 7 bases fit TRBD1. Germline lookup yields CDR1 SGHKS and CDR2 YYEKEE (reference sequence). The CDR3 loop spans 13 amino acids. The V gene end was trimmed by 2 bases and the J gene end by 3 bases; junction bases not matched to a gene: 1. CDR3 DNA: TGTGCCAGCAGCTTCCAGGGGGACACTGAAGCTTTCTTT. Its protein is CASSFQGDTEAFF.

The rearrangement links TRBV4-1 to TRBJ1-5; D might be TRBD1 (5 bases). In germline, CDR1 is MGHRA, CDR2 YSYEKL. This CDR3 has 16 residues. The germline V and J ends were trimmed by 0 bases and 4 bases, with 13 bases remaining between them. The CDR3 DNA reads TGCGCCAGCAGCCAAGATTCAGCAGGGTGGAATCAGCCCCAGCATTTT. It specifies CASSQDSAGWNQPQHF.

The chain couples TRBV27 to TRBJ1-2; TRBD1 might be the D (6 bases). Trimming removed 7 bases at V and 5 bases at J, with 23 bases between. The germline V gene encodes CDR1 MNHEY and CDR2 SMNVEV (reference sequence). This CDR3 is 16 amino acids long. CDR3 protein: CASKARGGARLYGYTF. The DNA of the CDR3 is TGTGCCAGCAAAGCCCGGGGGGGGGCGCGATTATATGGCTACACCTTC.

V usage is TRBV2 and J usage is TRBJ2-1; D possibly corresponds to TRBD1 (6 bases). CDR1 SNHLY and CDR2 FYNNEI come from the germline V gene. V was cut by 10 bases and J by 3 bases, with 13 bases left in between. The CDR3 length is 13 residues. The CDR3 nucleotides read TGTGCCAACAGGGCAGGGATCTACAATGAGCAGTTCTTC. Protein: CANRAGIYNEQFF.

This sequence joins TRBV27 and TRBJ1-5, with D perhaps TRBD1 (6 bases). This CDR3 region has 14 residues. The V gene's germline CDR1 is MNHEY and CDR2 SMNVEV (reference sequence). Trimming took 2 bases from V and 4 from J, leaving 9 bases between them. The CDR3 sequence is CASSLVGGNQPQHF. The DNA of the CDR3 is TGTGCCAGCAGTTTAGTAGGGGGGAATCAGCCCCAGCATTTT.

CDR3: CASSENLAGTGYTQYF. For the CDR3, the DNA is TGTGCCAGCAGTGAAAACCTAGCGGGGACTGGGTATACGCAGTATTTT. The gene calls are TRBV6-1 and TRBJ2-3, with TRBD2 matching over 9 bases. Germline trimming cut 2 bases from V and 7 bases from J; bases unmatched to any gene: 10. Germline V gives CDR1 MNHNS, CDR2 SASEGT. This CDR3 contains 16 residues.

V and J are TRBV5-6 and TRBJ1-5, with unresolved D. The V gene lost 1 base and the J gene lost 0 bases, with 14 bases spanning the gap. Germline lookup yields CDR1 SGHDT and CDR2 YYEEEE. The CDR3 is 17 amino acids. This CDR3 reads CASSLSAASYSNQPQHF. CDR3 DNA sequence: TGTGCCAGCAGCTTGAGTGCCGCGTCTTATAGCAATCAGCCCCAGCATTTT.

This chain connects TRBV19 to TRBJ2-2; 8 nucleotides agree with TRBD1. The CDR3 consists of 12 residues. Germline-derived CDR1 and CDR2 are LNHDA and SQIVND (reference sequence). J gave up 5 bases and V 8 bases, and 1 base lay outside the gene matches. This chain's CDR3 is CASGTGTGELFF. In DNA, the CDR3 is TGTGCCAGTGGGACAGGTACCGGGGAGCTGTTTTTT.

The J gene is TRBJ2-7, the V gene TRBV19, with D perhaps being TRBD1 or TRBD2 (5 bases each). The CDR3 loop spans 12 amino acids. Trimming took 8 bases from V and 0 from J, leaving 8 bases between them. CDR1 and CDR2 from the germline V gene are LNHDA and SQIVND (reference sequence). The CDR3 DNA is TGTGCCAGTTCAGGGACCTCCTACGAGCAGTACTTC. Amino acids: CASSGTSYEQYF.

This chain links TRBV19 with TRBJ1-4, with no clear D. The V gene's germline CDR1 is LNHDA and CDR2 SQIVND (reference sequence). The CDR3 sequence is 14 residues long. Trimming pared 7 bases from V and 8 bases from J, leaving 17 bases between. As DNA, the CDR3 is TGTGCCAGTAAGTGGGGTGGTCGAGAGGAAAAACTGTTTTTT. Residues: CASKWGGREEKLFF.

In DNA, the CDR3 is TGTGCCAGCAGCTTAGCCGAACAAGAGACCCAGTACTTC. Translation gives CASSLAEQETQYF. This chain uses TRBV11-3 with TRBJ2-5; no clear D. Looked up from germline, CDR1 is SGHNT and CDR2 is YENEEA. V lost 1 base and J 2 bases, leaving 5 bases between the germline ends. This CDR3 has 13 amino acids. The full variable domain, rest sourced from reference TRBV11-3 and TRBJ2-5, is EAGVVQSPRYKIIEKKQPVAFWCNPISGHNTLYWYLQNLGQGPELLIRYENEEAVDDSQLPKDRFSAERLKGVDSTLKIQPAELGDSAVYLCASSLAEQETQYFGPGTRLLVL.

The gene calls are TRBV5-1 and TRBJ1-5; 8 bases align to TRBD1. Germline CDR1 SGHRS, CDR2 YFSETQ. The V segment lost 2 bases and the J segment 7 bases; nucleotides outside the gene matches: 8. The CDR3 loop spans 15 amino acids. CDR3 DNA sequence: TGCGCCAGCAGCTTATCCACAGGGGGGGACCAGCCCCAGCATTTT. This sequence encodes CASSLSTGGDQPQHF.

The V call is TRBV13, the J call TRBJ2-7; 7 bases align to TRBD1. This CDR3 contains 15 residues. J gave up 6 bases and V 4 bases, and 12 bases lay outside the gene matches. The germline CDR1 and CDR2 sequences are PRHDT and FYEKMQ (reference sequence). The CDR3 spells CASSSGKGAWGEQYF. CDR3 nucleotide sequence: TGTGCCAGCAGCTCTGGCAAGGGGGCATGGGGCGAGCAGTACTTC.

The chain recombines TRBV2 with TRBJ2-5; D ambiguous. The germline V and J ends were trimmed by 4 bases and 4 bases, with 10 bases remaining between them. This CDR3 is 13 amino acids long. CDR1 is SNHLY, CDR2 FYNNEI, per germline. DNA for the CDR3: TGTGCCAGCAGTGCCCAGGCGGCAGAGACCCAGTACTTC. Translation: CASSAQAAETQYF.

This chain connects TRBV19 to TRBJ2-5; 8 nucleotides line up with TRBD2. J lost 4 bases, V lost 3 bases, and 4 bases had no gene match. CDR1 and CDR2 (germline): LNHDA, SQIVND (reference sequence). There are 14 residues in the CDR3. The CDR3 nucleotides read TGTGCCAGTAGTATCTCCGGGGGGGGAGAGACCCAGTACTTC. Protein sequence: CASSISGGGETQYF.

This clone was counted once. The rearrangement links TRBV5-1 to TRBJ2-1; 9 nucleotides align to TRBD2. Trimming removed 0 bases from V and 2 bases from J; junction bases left unmatched: 3. This CDR3 spans 16 amino acids. In germline, CDR1 is SGHRS, CDR2 YFSETQ. CDR3 amino acids: CASSLVLAGTYNEQFF. The CDR3 region has the DNA TGCGCCAGCAGCTTGGTGCTAGCGGGGACCTACAATGAGCAGTTCTTC.

Here the CDR3 DNA reads TGTGCCAGCAGCTTGGAGGGCGGGAACACTGAAGCTTTCTTT. It is translated as CASSLEGGNTEAFF. V and J are TRBV5-5 and TRBJ1-1; D not resolved. This CDR3 comprises 14 residues. Trimming shortened V by 0 bases and J by 1 base, and 7 bases separated the two germline ends. CDR1 and CDR2 (germline): SGHKS, YYEKEE (reference sequence).

The chain uses TRBV11-3 and TRBJ2-5; D is possibly TRBD1 or TRBD2 (5 bases each). V lost 5 bases and J lost 5, with 12 bases in between. The germline gives CDR1 SGHNT, CDR2 YENEEA. The CDR3 has 13 residues. CDR3 nucleotides: TGTGCCAGCAGCCATAGATGGGGGGAGACCCAGTACTTC. Amino acids: CASSHRWGETQYF.

The chain uses TRBV6-6 and TRBJ2-7; possible D gene TRBD1, 6 bases. From germline, CDR1 is MNHNY and CDR2 SVGAGI (reference sequence). The length of the CDR3 is 12 residues. V lost 6 bases and J 6 bases, leaving 12 bases between the germline ends. The CDR3 loop reads CASSTDRTEQYV. The DNA of the CDR3 is TGTGCCAGCAGCACAGACAGGACCGAGCAGTACGTC.

This chain connects TRBV4-1 to TRBJ1-4, with 9 bases identical to TRBD1. There are 15 residues in the CDR3. J gave up 5 bases and V 1 base, and 2 bases lay outside the gene matches. Germline V CDR1 and CDR2: MGHRA, YSYEKL. CDR3 amino acids: CASSQGDRENEKLFF. The CDR3 nucleotides read TGCGCCAGCAGCCAAGGGGACAGGGAGAATGAAAAACTGTTTTTT.

The chain employs TRBV25-1 and TRBJ1-6, with 7 bases matching TRBD1. Trimming took 4 bases from V and 6 from J; bases not matched to a gene: 0. From germline, CDR1 is MGHDK and CDR2 SYGVNS. The CDR3 has 13 amino acids. The DNA of the CDR3 is TGTGCCAGCAGTGGACAGGGTAATTCACCCCTCCACTTT. Protein product: CASSGQGNSPLHF.

CDR3 protein: CASSFPGTGTYEQYF. CDR3 bases: TGTGCCAGCAGCTTCCCCGGGACAGGGACCTACGAGCAGTACTTC. The chain uses TRBV7-9 and TRBJ2-5; 9 bases are a match to TRBD1. The DNA end favors TRBJ2-7, so the J call may be wrong. The CDR3 is 15 residues long. Germline values: CDR1 SEHNR, CDR2 FQNEAQ (reference sequence).